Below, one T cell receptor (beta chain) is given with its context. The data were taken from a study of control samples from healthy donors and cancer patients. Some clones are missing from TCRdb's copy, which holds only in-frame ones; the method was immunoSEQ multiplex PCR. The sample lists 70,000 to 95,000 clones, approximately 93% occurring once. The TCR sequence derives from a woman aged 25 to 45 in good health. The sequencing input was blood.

CDR3 region: CASSLQLNTEAFF. In DNA form, the CDR3 reads TGTGCCAGCAGTTTACAGCTGAACACTGAAGCTTTCTTT. V gene TRBV12-3 or TRBV12-4 combines with J gene TRBJ1-1, with unresolved D. Trimming pared 2 bases from V and 0 bases from J, leaving 4 bases between. The CDR3 length is 13 residues.